The T cell receptor beta chain described here comes from a study of response to subunit inactivated influenza vaccine. In germline, CDR1 is MNHEY, CDR2 SVGAGI. V was pared by 2 bases and J by 1 base, with 15 bases between. This CDR3 region has 16 residues. TCRdb independently ran MiXCR on the RT-PCR reads; one entry per CDR3 protein. This repertoire shows 500,000 or so distinct CDR3 sequences, over 9.5% found once; its top ten account for approximately 12%. The material was PBMCs from blood, obtained more than 35 days after vaccination. The sequence was collected from a man aged 45-60 years who received an inactivated influenza vaccine. The chain combines TRBV6-5 with TRBJ2-7; tentative D call: TRBD2 (5 bases). Here the CDR3 reads CASSYNAGLLSYEQYF. In DNA, the CDR3 is TGTGCCAGCAGTTACAACGCAGGACTCCTATCCTACGAGCAGTACTTC.